A selection of T cell receptor beta chains follows, all from one sample in a study of blood T cell repertoires in COVID-19. The table came from immunoSEQ multiplex PCR; TCRdb's copy has only in-frame clones and leaves some out. The sample consists of about 180,000 clones, approximately 81% of them appearing once. Source material: peripheral blood. These receptors were obtained from a woman between 45 and 60 years old with COVID-19, enrolled during active disease. The CDR3 runs from the conserved cysteine through the conserved F or W. The D gene is left open where the match is weak. Some rows have no size entry. The others give once, few or many, or a class for an expanded clone.

J: TRBJ1-3; V: TRBV4-3; D: NA; size: NA; CDR3: CASSQEGEASGNTIYF; DNA: TGCGCCAGCAGCCAAGAGGGCGAAGCTTCTGGAAACACCATATATTTT
J: TRBJ1-3; V: TRBV18; D: NA; size: NA; CDR3: CASSVSEYSGNTIYF; DNA: TGTGCCAGCTCGGTAAGCGAGTACTCTGGAAACACCATATATTTT
J: TRBJ2-3; V: TRBV23-1; D: TRBD1; size: NA; CDR3: CASKEMDRGTDTQYF; DNA: TGCGCCAGCAAGGAAATGGACAGGGGCACAGATACGCAGTATTTT
J: TRBJ1-5; V: TRBV5-5; D: NA; size: NA; CDR3: CASSLISGISNQPQHF; DNA: TGTGCCAGCAGCTTGATATCGGGGATCTCCAATCAGCCCCAGCATTTT
J: TRBJ2-7; V: TRBV9; D: TRBD2; size: NA; CDR3: CASSPAGGSYEQYF; DNA: TGTGCCAGCAGCCCGGCGGGGGGCTCCTACGAGCAGTACTTC
J: TRBJ1-4; V: TRBV11-2; D: NA; size: NA; CDR3: CASSLDPSRGNEKLFF; DNA: TGTGCCAGCAGCTTAGACCCAAGCAGAGGTAATGAAAAACTGTTTTTT
J: TRBJ2-3; V: TRBV27; D: NA; size: NA; CDR3: CASSLVGPDTQYF; DNA: TGTGCCAGCAGTTTAGTGGGCCCAGATACGCAGTATTTT
J: TRBJ2-5; V: TRBV7-2; D: TRBD2; size: once; CDR3: CASNRGLAGGTEETQYF; DNA: TGTGCCAGCAACAGGGGGCTAGCGGGGGGTACGGAAGAGACCCAGTACTTC
J: TRBJ2-7; V: TRBV3-1/TRBV3-2; D: NA; size: NA; CDR3: CASSRRTAGDEQYF; DNA: TGTGCCAGCTCCCGTCGGACAGCCGGGGACGAGCAGTACTTC
J: TRBJ1-5; V: TRBV18; D: TRBD1; size: NA; CDR3: CASSQGDRGLSQPQHF; DNA: TGTGCCAGCTCACAGGGGGACAGGGGGTTGAGTCAGCCCCAGCATTTT
J: TRBJ1-1; V: TRBV27; D: NA; size: NA; CDR3: CASAVGGQNTEAFF; DNA: TGTGCCAGCGCCGTGGGGGGGCAGAACACTGAAGCTTTCTTT
J: TRBJ2-1; V: TRBV7-9; D: TRBD1; size: once; CDR3: CASSLTGGTLNEQFF; DNA: TGTGCCAGCAGCTTAACAGGGGGCACATTGAATGAGCAGTTCTTC
J: TRBJ2-1; V: TRBV29-1; D: NA; size: once; CDR3: CSVARQSSYNEQFF; DNA: TGCAGCGTGGCCAGACAGAGCTCCTACAATGAGCAGTTCTTC
J: TRBJ2-4; V: TRBV29-1; D: NA; size: NA; CDR3: CSAKHTPGVDRQNIQYF; DNA: TGCAGCGCTAAACATACCCCGGGTGTTGACAGGCAAAACATTCAGTACTTC